This TCR beta chain emerged from a study of T cell responses to AZD1222 COVID-19 vaccine. The study's findings and limits: Epitopes outside B.1.351 and B.1.1.7 mutated regions reportedly drew nearly half of spike TCRs.

Data came from immunoSEQ multiplex PCR; TCRdb stores just in-frame clones and leaves some out. Found here are roughly 120,000 clones, 65% to 85% of them singletons; the top ten hold about 4.5%. CDR3 length: 14 amino acids. Between the trimmed V and J ends, which lost 0 bases and 5 bases, there was a span of 10 bases. Germline values: CDR1 LGHDT, CDR2 YNNKEL (reference sequence). About this clone itself: Its antigen is not identified.

The chain links TRBV3-1 (or the pseudogene TRBV3-2) to TRBJ1-1; the D is unclear. Sequenced material: peripheral blood, taken on day 0 of AZD1222 vaccination. This sequence was found in an adult in good health. CDR3 sequence (DNA): TGTGCCAGCAGCCAAGAAGGCGGAAGGACTGAAGCTTTCTTT. This sequence encodes CASSQEGGRTEAFF.